This T cell receptor beta chain derives from a study of tissue T cells after allogeneic stem cell transplantation. Points from the study as a whole: This small cohort was clinically heterogeneous, and sampling depth was a limitation.

Produced via immunoSEQ multiplex PCR; TCRdb's table is partial and in-frame only. The profile shows about 2,800 clones, around 40% of them singletons. Time point indicated: mouse harvest day 14 after allogeneic transplant. Each mouse received 10^7 T-cell-depleted marrow cells plus 10^6 splenic CD5+ T cells by tail vein. This CDR3 is 13 amino acids long. Germline lookup yields CDR1 SGHSN and CDR2 HYEKVE. V dropped 2 bases and J dropped 7; count of bases not matched to a gene: 3. This clone was seen once. The antigen remains undetermined. Genes and germline are mouse. The read ends 1 residue shy of where the CDR3 ends; the end is completed using the germline J gene.

The sequenced sample consisted of gut tissue. This chain uses TRBV12-1 with TRBJ2-1; 8 bases are shared with TRBD2. The TCR was taken from a female BALB/c mouse given C57BL/6 T cells with graft-versus-host disease after an allogeneic hematopoietic cell transplant. The CDR3 spells CASSPWGDAEQFF. The sequenced part of the CDR3 DNA is TGTGCCAGCTCTCCCTGGGGGGACGCTGAGCAGTTC.